This TCR beta chain was recovered during a study of shared clonotypes between healthy human individuals. General observations from the study: Inspection by rarefaction showed sorted-subset sequencing to be incomplete despite large depth. Some naive CD4 clonotypes, roughly 4.8%, turned up in common across a handful of donors. Sampling covered blood only; tissue repertoires likely differ.

The CDR3 is 14 amino acids. CDR1 is GTSNPN, CDR2 SVGIG, per germline (reference sequence). Some clones are missing from TCRdb's copy, which holds only in-frame ones; the method was immunoSEQ multiplex PCR. The profile shows millions of clones, 85% to 95% of them singletons. Adult Caucasians living in Nashville, Tennessee made up all of the donors. Note on this clone: Its antigen is not known.

The gene calls are TRBV30 and TRBJ2-5; 8 nucleotides line up with TRBD1. The DNA end favors TRBJ2-7, so the J call may be wrong. Source material: naive CD4+ T cells sorted from blood. Subset in this sample: CD45RA+ positively selected. The source is a man between 18 and 35 years old in good health. The CDR3 DNA sequence: TGTGCCTGGAGTCCCGGGACAGGATACTACGAGCAGTACTTC. It is translated as CAWSPGTGYYEQYF.